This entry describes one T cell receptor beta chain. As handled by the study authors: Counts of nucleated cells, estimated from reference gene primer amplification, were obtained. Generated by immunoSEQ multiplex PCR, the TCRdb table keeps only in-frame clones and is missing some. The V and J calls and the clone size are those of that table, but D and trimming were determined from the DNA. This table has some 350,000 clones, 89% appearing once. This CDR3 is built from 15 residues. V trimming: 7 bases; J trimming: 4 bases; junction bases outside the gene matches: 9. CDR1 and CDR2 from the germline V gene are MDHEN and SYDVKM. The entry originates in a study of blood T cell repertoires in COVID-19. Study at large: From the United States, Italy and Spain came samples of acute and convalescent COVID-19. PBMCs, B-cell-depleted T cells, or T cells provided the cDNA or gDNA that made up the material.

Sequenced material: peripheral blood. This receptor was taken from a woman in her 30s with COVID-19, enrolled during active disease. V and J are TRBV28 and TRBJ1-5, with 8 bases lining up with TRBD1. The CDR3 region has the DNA TGTGCCAGCACCCCCTACGGGACAGGTAATCAGCCCCAGCATTTT. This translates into CASTPYGTGNQPQHF.